The subject of this entry is one T cell receptor beta chain. The antigen is unknown. From RNA transcripts, TCR beta CDR3 regions were amplified. Primed by the HTBI set, a first-round RT-PCR was run on the TCR CDR3. TCRdb re-called the multiplex PCR reads with MiXCR, one entry per CDR3 protein. There are about half a million distinct CDR3 sequences in the sample; 22% occur only once, and approximately 54% lies in the top ten. Germline lookup yields CDR1 LNHDA and CDR2 SQIVND (reference sequence). This CDR3 spans 16 amino acids. Between the trimmed V and J ends, which lost 3 bases and 0 bases, there was a span of 12 bases. The sample is drawn from a study of T cells in Graves' hyperthyroidism and ophthalmopathy. Individuals with ophthalmopathy presented a Clinical Activity Score of at least 3, a NOSPECS grade of at least 4 and a duration under 3 months. PBMCs stemmed from less than 13 ml fresh peripheral blood.

Study observations and caveats: In the analysis, a 13 V-J model separated ophthalmopathy from stable hyperthyroidism. In the blood, most expanded thyroid clonotypes above 0.001 appeared as well.

The genes are TRBV19 and TRBJ1-5; D uncertain. The receptor's source is a woman aged 70-85 years with Graves' ophthalmopathy. Sequencing used blood. The CDR3 loop reads CASSMLYSNSNQPQHF. The CDR3 region has the DNA TGTGCCAGTAGTATGTTGTACAGTAATAGCAATCAGCCCCAGCATTTT.